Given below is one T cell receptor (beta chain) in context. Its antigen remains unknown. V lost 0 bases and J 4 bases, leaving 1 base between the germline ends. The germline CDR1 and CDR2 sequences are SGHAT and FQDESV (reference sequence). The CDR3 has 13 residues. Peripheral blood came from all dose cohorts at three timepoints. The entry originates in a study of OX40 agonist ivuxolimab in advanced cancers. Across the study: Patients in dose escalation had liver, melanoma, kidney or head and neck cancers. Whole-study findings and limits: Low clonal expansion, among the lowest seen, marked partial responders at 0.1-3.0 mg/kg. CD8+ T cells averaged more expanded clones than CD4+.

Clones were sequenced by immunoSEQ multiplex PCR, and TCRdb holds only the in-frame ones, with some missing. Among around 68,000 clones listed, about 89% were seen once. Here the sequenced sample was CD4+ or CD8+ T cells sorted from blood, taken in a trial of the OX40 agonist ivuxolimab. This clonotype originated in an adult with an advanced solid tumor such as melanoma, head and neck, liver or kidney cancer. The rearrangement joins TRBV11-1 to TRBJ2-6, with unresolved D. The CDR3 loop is CASSLAGANVLTF. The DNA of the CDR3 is TGTGCCAGCAGCTTAGCCGGGGCCAACGTCCTGACTTTC.